This T cell receptor beta chain is drawn from a study of T-cell reconstitution after alpha-beta-depleted transplantation in children. Preparation of the TCRbeta library involved a method that used unique molecular identifiers. TCRdb reprocessed the PCR reads with MiXCR, giving one entry per CDR3 protein. This repertoire shows around 580,000 distinct CDR3 sequences, around 27% found once; its top ten account for approximately 39%. This CDR3 is built from 14 residues. In germline, CDR1 is KGHSH, CDR2 LQKENI. Trimming stripped 2 bases from V and 4 bases from J, with 8 bases between. This TCR came from a boy younger than two with Wiskott-Aldrich syndrome, due to receive a stem cell transplant. The chain carries TRBV18 and TRBJ2-2, with D hard to call. The source material was PBMCs, sampled before TCRalphabeta/CD19-depleted stem cell transplant. The CDR3 loop reads CASSPTQITGELFF. The CDR3 coding sequence is TGTGCCAGCTCACCAACACAGATCACCGGGGAGCTGTTTTTT.